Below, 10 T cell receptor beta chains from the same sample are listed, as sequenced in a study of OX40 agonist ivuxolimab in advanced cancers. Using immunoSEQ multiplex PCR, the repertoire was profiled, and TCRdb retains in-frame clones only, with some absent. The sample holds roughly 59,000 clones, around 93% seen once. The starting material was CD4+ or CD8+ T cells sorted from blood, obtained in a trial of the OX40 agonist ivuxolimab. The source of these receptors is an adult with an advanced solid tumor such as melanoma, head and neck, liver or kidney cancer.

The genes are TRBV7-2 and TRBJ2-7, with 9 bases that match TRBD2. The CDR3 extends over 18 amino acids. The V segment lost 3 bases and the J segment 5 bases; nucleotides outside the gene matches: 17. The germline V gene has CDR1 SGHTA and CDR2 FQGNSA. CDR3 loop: CASSFDLEREEGGDEQYF. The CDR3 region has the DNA TGTGCCAGCAGCTTTGATCTGGAGCGGGAGGAGGGAGGCGACGAGCAGTACTTC.

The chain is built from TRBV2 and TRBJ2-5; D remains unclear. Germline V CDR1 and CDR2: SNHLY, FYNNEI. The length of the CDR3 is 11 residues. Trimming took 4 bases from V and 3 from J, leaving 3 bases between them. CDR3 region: CASSGEETQYF. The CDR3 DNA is TGTGCCAGCAGTGGTGAAGAGACCCAGTACTTC.

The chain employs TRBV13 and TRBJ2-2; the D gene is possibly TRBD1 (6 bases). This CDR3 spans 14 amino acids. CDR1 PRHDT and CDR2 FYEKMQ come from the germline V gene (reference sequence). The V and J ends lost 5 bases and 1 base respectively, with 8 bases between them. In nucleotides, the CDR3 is TGTGCCAGCAGCCCACAGGGGAACACCGGGGAGCTGTTTTTT. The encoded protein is CASSPQGNTGELFF. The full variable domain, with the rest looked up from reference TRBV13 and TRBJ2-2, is AAGVIQSPRHLIKEKRETATLKCYPIPRHDTVYWYQQGPGQDPQFLISFYEKMQSDKGSIPDRFSAQQFSDYHSELNMSSLELGDSALYFCASSPQGNTGELFFGEGSRLTVL.

CDR3 nucleotides: TGCGCCAGCAGCCAAGCCTTTGGACAGGTCAACACTGAAGCTTTCTTT. It translates to CASSQAFGQVNTEAFF. The chain employs TRBV4-1 and TRBJ1-1, with TRBD1 matching 7 bases. Germline V gene sequence: CDR1 MGHRA, CDR2 YSYEKL. The CDR3 runs 16 residues. Trimming at V came to 1 base and at J to 2 bases, leaving 7 bases not matched to a gene.

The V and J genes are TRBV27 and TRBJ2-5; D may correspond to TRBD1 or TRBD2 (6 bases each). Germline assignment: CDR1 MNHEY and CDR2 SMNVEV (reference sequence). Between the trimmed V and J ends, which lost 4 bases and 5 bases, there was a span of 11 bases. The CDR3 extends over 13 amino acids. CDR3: CASSWGAFETQYF. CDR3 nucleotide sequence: TGTGCCAGCAGTTGGGGGGCCTTTGAGACCCAGTACTTC.

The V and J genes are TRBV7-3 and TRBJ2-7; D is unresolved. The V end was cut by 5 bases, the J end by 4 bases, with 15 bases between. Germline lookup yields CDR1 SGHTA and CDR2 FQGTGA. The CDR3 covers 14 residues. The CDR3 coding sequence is TGTGCCAGCAGCCTAAAACCGAGACCGTACGAGCAGTACTTC. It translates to CASSLKPRPYEQYF.

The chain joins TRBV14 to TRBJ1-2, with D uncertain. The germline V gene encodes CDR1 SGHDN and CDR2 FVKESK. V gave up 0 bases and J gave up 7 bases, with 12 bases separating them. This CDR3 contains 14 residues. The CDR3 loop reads CASSQDFSLLGYTF. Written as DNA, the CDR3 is TGTGCCAGCAGCCAAGATTTCAGCTTGCTTGGCTACACCTTC.

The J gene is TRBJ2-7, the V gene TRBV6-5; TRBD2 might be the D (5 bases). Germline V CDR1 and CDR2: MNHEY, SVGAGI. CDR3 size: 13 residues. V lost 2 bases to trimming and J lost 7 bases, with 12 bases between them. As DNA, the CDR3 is TGTGCCAGCAGTTACGCCCACCCGGGAGAGCAGTACTTC. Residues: CASSYAHPGEQYF.

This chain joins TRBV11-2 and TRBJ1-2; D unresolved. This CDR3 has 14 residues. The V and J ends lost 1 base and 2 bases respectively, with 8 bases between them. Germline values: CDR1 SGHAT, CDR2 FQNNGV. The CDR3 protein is CASSLGTGNYGYTF. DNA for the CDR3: TGTGCCAGCAGCTTAGGGACGGGGAACTATGGCTACACCTTC.

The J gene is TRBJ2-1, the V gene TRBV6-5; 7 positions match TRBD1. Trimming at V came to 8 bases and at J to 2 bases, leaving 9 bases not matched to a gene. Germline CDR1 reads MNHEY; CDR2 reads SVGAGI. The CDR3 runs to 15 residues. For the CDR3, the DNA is TGTGCCAGCCTTATAGACAGGGTACCCTACAATGAGCAGTTCTTC. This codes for CASLIDRVPYNEQFF.